This record covers a single TCR beta chain. 5'RACE with constant-segment primers yielded barcoded, UMI-tagged TCR alpha and TCR beta cDNA libraries. TCRdb re-derived calls from the 5' RACE reads in MiXCR, one entry per CDR3 protein. The sample records roughly 340,000 distinct CDR3 sequences, around 20% being singletons. These data are taken from a study of T-cell memory formation after mild COVID-19. Study details: Among the donors, TCR clusters were largely specific to each donor.

This CDR3 region has 14 residues. V lost 4 bases and J lost 5, with 15 bases in between. The germline gives CDR1 SGHNT, CDR2 YYREEE (reference sequence). The chain links TRBV5-4 to TRBJ2-5, with TRBD2 as a possible D gene (7 bases). Sequenced: PBMCs or a T cell subset sorted from them (not recorded which). This receptor was obtained from a man aged 18 to 35 who had mild COVID-19 (a few samples of this study predate the infection). Cell type and time point are not known. CDR3: CASSQKGGAETQYF. The DNA for the CDR3 is TGTGCCAGCAGCCAGAAAGGGGGGGCCGAGACCCAGTACTTC.